This TCR beta chain was profiled in a study of blood T cell repertoires in COVID-19. The overall study: Samples representing acute and convalescent COVID-19 were sourced from the United States, Italy and Spain. The analysed material was cDNA or gDNA that came from T cells, B-cell-depleted T cells, or PBMCs.

The CDR3 has 14 residues. J lost 8 bases, V lost 5 bases, and 9 bases had no gene match. Germline V lookup: CDR1 SGHNT, CDR2 YENEEA. In the original processing: Estimated nucleated cell counts came from reference gene primer amplification. Profiled with immunoSEQ multiplex PCR; TCRdb holds only in-frame clones, not every one. The V and J calls and the clone size are those of that table, but D and trimming were determined from the DNA. This table holds about 180,000 clones, approximately 85% found once. The clonotype was recovered from a human donor with active or convalescent COVID-19. The donor label of this sample is uncertain. The sequenced material came from peripheral blood. This chain links TRBV11-3 with TRBJ1-1; 9 bases are a match to TRBD1. CDR3 coding DNA: TGTGCCAGCAGCCCCCGGACAGGGGAAGCGGAAGCTTTCTTT. This translates into CASSPRTGEAEAFF.